This is a list of T cell receptor beta chains from one sample in a study of HIV-infected patients and healthy controls. TCRdb independently ran MiXCR on the 5' RACE reads; one entry per CDR3 protein. This table holds about 64,000 distinct CDR3 sequences, about a fifth found once. Sample: CD4+ T cells from blood. The origin of the receptors is a human donor in good health. The CDR3 runs from the conserved cysteine through the conserved F or W. The D gene is left open where the match is weak. Clone size is stated in some rows and not others, as once, few, many or a class when expanded.

V,D,J,size,DNA,CDR3
TRBV5-4,TRBD2,TRBJ2-7,NA,TGTGCCAGCAGCCTTCTGACTAGCGGGGGGGCCTACGAGCAGTACTTC,CASSLLTSGGAYEQYF
TRBV20-1,NA,TRBJ1-1,few,TGCAGTGCTAGAGATGGCAGGCAGTGGTACACTGAAGCTTTCTTT,CSARDGRQWYTEAFF
TRBV7-3,NA,TRBJ2-5,few,TGTGCCAGCAGCTCGACAGGTCAAGAGACCCAGTACTTC,CASSSTGQETQYF
TRBV20-1,NA,TRBJ1-4,NA,TGCAGTGCCGCCCGAGAGGGGGGGAATGAAAAACTGTTTTTT,CSAAREGGNEKLFF
TRBV6-6,NA,TRBJ2-7,few,TGTGCCAGCAGTTTACAGCACACCTACGAGCAGTACTTC,CASSLQHTYEQYF
TRBV5-1,TRBD1,TRBJ2-1,few,TGCGCCAGCAGCTCGGGACAGCGCTCCTACAATGAGCAGTTCTTC,CASSSGQRSYNEQFF
TRBV4-1,NA,TRBJ2-1,NA,TGCGCCAGCAGCCAGGTTGGGCGCCGAAGCAGGTCTAGTGAGCAGTTCTTC,CASSQVGRRSRSSEQFF
TRBV12-3/TRBV12-4,TRBD2,TRBJ2-5,NA,TGTGCCAGCAGCCGACTAGCGACTCAAGAGACCCAGTACTTC,CASSRLATQETQYF
TRBV6-1,NA,TRBJ1-4,few,TGTGCCAGCAGTGAAGCCGGAAAACTGTTTTTT,CASSEAGKLFF
TRBV10-2,TRBD1,TRBJ2-1,many,TGCGCCCTCTCCCGGGGACAGGGAAGAGAAAATGAGCAGTTCTTC,CALSRGQGRENEQFF
TRBV5-1,NA,TRBJ1-2,many,TGCGCCAGCAGCCCCTCACCTGTCGGAGCGGGGTATGGCTACACCTTC,CASSPSPVGAGYGYTF
TRBV5-1,TRBD1,TRBJ1-4,NA,TGCGCCAGCAGCTTGGGTACCGGGACAGTTAATGAAAAACTGTTTTTT,CASSLGTGTVNEKLFF
TRBV2,NA,TRBJ2-6,many,TGTGCCAGCACTCCCGAGACAGCTGGGGCCAACGTCCTGACTTTC,CASTPETAGANVLTF
TRBV6-4,NA,TRBJ1-2,once,TGTGCCAGCAGTATGGACGGTCTCTATGGCTACACCTTC,CASSMDGLYGYTF
TRBV9,NA,TRBJ1-1,many,TGTGCCAGCAGCGTAGATGGGTCCGCTACCGCTGAAGCTTTCTTT,CASSVDGSATAEAFF
TRBV7-9,NA,TRBJ2-7,many,TGTGCCAGCAGCTTAGAGTCATCGGGTCGACCGCGCCAGTACTTC,CASSLESSGRPRQYF
TRBV20-1,TRBD1,TRBJ2-7,NA,TGCAGTGCTACCAGGGACAGCTCGAACGAGCAGTACTTC,CSATRDSSNEQYF
TRBV18,TRBD2,TRBJ2-1,many,TGTGCCAGCTCACCACTGGGACTAGCTACGGTTGAGCAGTTCTTC,CASSPLGLATVEQFF
TRBV6-1,TRBD1,TRBJ1-1,NA,TGTGCCAGCAGTGCGACAGGGGTGAACACTGAAGCTTTCTTT,CASSATGVNTEAFF
TRBV6-1,NA,TRBJ1-1,NA,TGTGCCAGCAGTGAAATCGAGGGACGGACTGAAGCTTTCTTT,CASSEIEGRTEAFF
TRBV3-1,NA,TRBJ1-4,few,TGTGCCAGCAGCGTCGGGACTTTAGAAAAACTGTTTTTT,CASSVGTLEKLFF
TRBV10-3,NA,TRBJ1-6,NA,TGTGCCATCAGTGAGTCAGACGAATGGAATTCACCCCTCCACTTT,CAISESDEWNSPLHF
TRBV5-1,TRBD2,TRBJ2-5,few,TGCGCCAGCAGCTTGGCCGGAGGGGGACTAGGAGAGACCCAGTACTTC,CASSLAGGGLGETQYF
TRBV12-3/TRBV12-4,TRBD2,TRBJ2-7,few,TGTGCCAGCAGCAAACCTCCAAGCGGGACGGCTGGTGAGCAGTACTTC,CASSKPPSGTAGEQYF
TRBV7-2,NA,TRBJ1-1,many,TGTGCCAGCAACCCCACTAGGGACGCTACTGAAGCTTTCTTT,CASNPTRDATEAFF
TRBV18,NA,TRBJ1-2,NA,TGTGCCAGCTCACCAGGGCCGCACTATGGCTACACCTTC,CASSPGPHYGYTF
TRBV20-1,NA,TRBJ1-2,NA,TGCAGTGCTAGAGATTATCGGGGGTCCTCCGGCTACACCTTC,CSARDYRGSSGYTF
TRBV7-3,TRBD1,TRBJ1-2,NA,TGTGCCAGCAGCTCTAATACCAGGGTTGGGGACAGGGGTGACTCTGGCTACACCTTC,CASSSNTRVGDRGDSGYTF
TRBV29-1,NA,TRBJ2-1,few,TGCAGCGTTGGGCCACAGGCCTACTACAATGAGCAGTTCTTC,CSVGPQAYYNEQFF
TRBV2,NA,TRBJ2-7,NA,TGTGCCAGCAGTGAAGCGGGAGGAAGCTCCTACGAGCAGTACTTC,CASSEAGGSSYEQYF
TRBV24-1,NA,TRBJ2-3,many,TGTGCCACCCAACCCCCTAGCACAGATACGCAGTATTTT,CATQPPSTDTQYF
TRBV29-1,NA,TRBJ1-1,NA,TGCAGCGTTGAGGTGATACATCTAGTGAACACTGAAGCTTTCTTT,CSVEVIHLVNTEAFF
TRBV14,NA,TRBJ1-2,many,TGTGCCAGCAGCCAAATCGCCAGTCACTATGGCTACACCTTC,CASSQIASHYGYTF
TRBV30,TRBD1,TRBJ1-1,NA,TGTGCCTGGAGTATCGGACAGGGGGACGCTTTCTTT,CAWSIGQGDAFF
TRBV9,NA,TRBJ2-2,few,TGTGCCAGCAGCCCGAGTTTTATCAAGGACAACACCGGGGAGCTGTTTTTT,CASSPSFIKDNTGELFF
TRBV7-9,NA,TRBJ2-7,NA,TGTGCCAGCAGCTTAGCGAAGGGGTCAACTTCCTACGAGCAGTACTTC,CASSLAKGSTSYEQYF